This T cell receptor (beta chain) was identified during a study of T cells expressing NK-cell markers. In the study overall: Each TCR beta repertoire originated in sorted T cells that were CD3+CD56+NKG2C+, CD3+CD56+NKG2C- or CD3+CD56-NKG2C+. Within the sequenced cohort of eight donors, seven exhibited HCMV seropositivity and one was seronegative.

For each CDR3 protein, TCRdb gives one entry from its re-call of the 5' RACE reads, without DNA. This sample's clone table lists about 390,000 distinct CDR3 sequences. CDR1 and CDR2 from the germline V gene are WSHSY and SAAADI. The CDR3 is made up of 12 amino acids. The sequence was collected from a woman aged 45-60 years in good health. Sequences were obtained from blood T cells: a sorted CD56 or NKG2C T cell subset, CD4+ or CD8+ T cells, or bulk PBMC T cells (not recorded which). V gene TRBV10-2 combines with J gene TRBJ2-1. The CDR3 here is CASSGGGLEQFF.